The rows below give T cell receptor beta chains drawn from one sample of a study of blood T cell repertoires in COVID-19. Only in-frame clones appear in the TCRdb table, and some are missing; sequencing was by immunoSEQ multiplex PCR. This table holds about 140,000 clones, less than 90% found once. The material sequenced was peripheral blood. Source of these receptors: a human donor with COVID-19, enrolled during active disease. The donor label of this sample is uncertain. Each CDR3 is given with its conserved first and last residue. Fields, in order: CDR3 DNA, CDR3 protein, clone size, V gene, D gene, J gene, CDR3 length. A D gene is named only where the DNA matches it firmly. Not every row has a clone size; where given, it reads once, few, many or a size class.

CDR3nt: TGCGCCAGCAGCTTGGACCCGAGGACTAGCAATGAGCAGTTCTTC
CDR3aa: CASSLDPRTSNEQFF
abundance: -
v_gene: TRBV5-1
d_gene: TRBD2
j_gene: TRBJ2-1
len: 15

CDR3nt: TGTGCCAGTAGTATTGGAGGGGACAACTATGGCTACACCTTC
CDR3aa: CASSIGGDNYGYTF
abundance: few
v_gene: TRBV19
d_gene: -
j_gene: TRBJ1-2
len: 14

CDR3nt: TGTGCCAGCAGCTTAGCACCTTCGGGACAGGGAGGCGGGGAGCTGTTTTTT
CDR3aa: CASSLAPSGQGGGELFF
abundance: -
v_gene: TRBV7-7
d_gene: TRBD1
j_gene: TRBJ2-2
len: 17

CDR3nt: TGTGCCAGCAGCTTAGGAGTTAATTCACCCCTCCACTTT
CDR3aa: CASSLGVNSPLHF
abundance: -
v_gene: TRBV7-2
d_gene: -
j_gene: TRBJ1-6
len: 13

CDR3nt: TGCAGCCCGCGACAGGTCCGGGACGGGGAGCTGTTTTTT
CDR3aa: CSPRQVRDGELFF
abundance: -
v_gene: TRBV29-1
d_gene: -
j_gene: TRBJ2-2
len: 13

CDR3nt: TGTGCCATCAGTGCCCGGGGGAGCACCGGGGAGCTGTTTTTT
CDR3aa: CAISARGSTGELFF
abundance: -
v_gene: TRBV10-3
d_gene: -
j_gene: TRBJ2-2
len: 14

CDR3nt: TGTGCCAGCAGCTTGGAGGGGCAGGGGGACCCCTACGAGCAGTACTTC
CDR3aa: CASSLEGQGDPYEQYF
abundance: -
v_gene: TRBV5-5
d_gene: TRBD1
j_gene: TRBJ2-7
len: 16

CDR3nt: TGTGCCAGCAGTGAATCGGTCTGGTCAGGGCAAAACTATGGCTACACCTTC
CDR3aa: CASSESVWSGQNYGYTF
abundance: -
v_gene: TRBV25-1
d_gene: -
j_gene: TRBJ1-2
len: 17

CDR3nt: TGTGCTAGTGGTTTGGCCTCCGGGGTGAACTCCTACGAGCAGTACTTC
CDR3aa: CASGLASGVNSYEQYF
abundance: -
v_gene: TRBV12-5
d_gene: -
j_gene: TRBJ2-7
len: 16

CDR3nt: TGTGCCAGTAGTGGGCGGGGACAGGGATCAGAGACCCAGTACTTC
CDR3aa: CASSGRGQGSETQYF
abundance: -
v_gene: TRBV19
d_gene: TRBD1
j_gene: TRBJ2-5
len: 15

CDR3nt: TGTGCCAGCAGTCTAGGGACAGGGAACGGCTACACCTTC
CDR3aa: CASSLGTGNGYTF
abundance: -
v_gene: TRBV27
d_gene: TRBD1
j_gene: TRBJ1-2
len: 13

CDR3nt: TGTGCCACCAGTGAGGACACAGCTGGCGCTGAAGCTTTCTTT
CDR3aa: CATSEDTAGAEAFF
abundance: -
v_gene: TRBV24-1
d_gene: -
j_gene: TRBJ1-1
len: 14

CDR3nt: TGTGCCAGCAGAGGACAGGGGGATTCACCCCTCCACTTT
CDR3aa: CASRGQGDSPLHF
abundance: once
v_gene: TRBV2
d_gene: TRBD1
j_gene: TRBJ1-6
len: 13

CDR3nt: TGTGCCAGCAGCAACCCGACAACTAACTATGGCTACACCTTC
CDR3aa: CASSNPTTNYGYTF
abundance: -
v_gene: TRBV11-1
d_gene: -
j_gene: TRBJ1-2
len: 14

CDR3nt: TGTGCCAGCTCACCTGGACTAGCGAAGAATGAGCAGTTCTTC
CDR3aa: CASSPGLAKNEQFF
abundance: once
v_gene: TRBV18
d_gene: TRBD2
j_gene: TRBJ2-1
len: 14

CDR3nt: TGCGCCAGCAGCCAACTTGCAGGGGGCGAGACTGAAGCTTTCTTT
CDR3aa: CASSQLAGGETEAFF
abundance: -
v_gene: TRBV4-1
d_gene: TRBD1
j_gene: TRBJ1-1
len: 15

CDR3nt: TGTGCCAGCAGTGAACTCGACAGGGGATATGGCTACACCTTC
CDR3aa: CASSELDRGYGYTF
abundance: -
v_gene: TRBV6-1
d_gene: TRBD1
j_gene: TRBJ1-2
len: 14

CDR3nt: TGCGCCAGCAGCTTGGGGGGGACTCAAAATTCACCCCTCCACTTT
CDR3aa: CASSLGGTQNSPLHF
abundance: -
v_gene: TRBV5-1
d_gene: -
j_gene: TRBJ1-6
len: 15

CDR3nt: TGTGCCAGTAGTATAGATCGGACAGATGAAGCTTTCTTT
CDR3aa: CASSIDRTDEAFF
abundance: -
v_gene: TRBV19
d_gene: -
j_gene: TRBJ1-1
len: 13

CDR3nt: TGTGCCAGCACCGCAGGGGTGGGGGGCACAGATACGCAGTATTTT
CDR3aa: CASTAGVGGTDTQYF
abundance: -
v_gene: TRBV2
d_gene: -
j_gene: TRBJ2-3
len: 15

CDR3nt: TGCGCCAGCAGACCGACTAGTTTCCGAGCAGATACGCAGTATTTT
CDR3aa: CASRPTSFRADTQYF
abundance: -
v_gene: TRBV5-1
d_gene: -
j_gene: TRBJ2-3
len: 15

CDR3nt: TGTGCCAGCAGCTTAGACCGGGGGTTTTCCACCGGGGAGCTGTTTTTT
CDR3aa: CASSLDRGFSTGELFF
abundance: few
v_gene: TRBV11-2
d_gene: -
j_gene: TRBJ2-2
len: 16

CDR3nt: TGTGCCAGCAGCCCGGGAGCGGGGAGCTCCTACGAGCAGTACTTC
CDR3aa: CASSPGAGSSYEQYF
abundance: -
v_gene: TRBV5-4
d_gene: TRBD2
j_gene: TRBJ2-7
len: 15

CDR3nt: TGTGCCAGTACCCGGGGGGGATATTCACCCCTCCACTTT
CDR3aa: CASTRGGYSPLHF
abundance: -
v_gene: TRBV19
d_gene: -
j_gene: TRBJ1-6
len: 13

CDR3nt: TGTGCCAGTAGTATCCAGACAGGGCCTAATGAAAAACTGTTTTTT
CDR3aa: CASSIQTGPNEKLFF
abundance: -
v_gene: TRBV19
d_gene: TRBD1
j_gene: TRBJ1-4
len: 15

CDR3nt: TGTGCCAGCAGCACCCTGTGTTCCAGGGAGAACACTGAAGCTTTCTTT
CDR3aa: CASSTLCSRENTEAFF
abundance: -
v_gene: TRBV21-1
d_gene: -
j_gene: TRBJ1-1
len: 16

CDR3nt: TGTGCCAGCAGTTACTTCACTAGCGGTCTTCCCACAGATACGCAGTATTTT
CDR3aa: CASSYFTSGLPTDTQYF
abundance: once
v_gene: TRBV6-2/TRBV6-3
d_gene: TRBD2
j_gene: TRBJ2-3
len: 17

CDR3nt: TGCGCCAGCAGCTACGTAGAGGGAGTTAACACTGAAGCTTTCTTT
CDR3aa: CASSYVEGVNTEAFF
abundance: -
v_gene: TRBV4-1
d_gene: -
j_gene: TRBJ1-1
len: 15

CDR3nt: TGTGCCAGCAGCTCGGTGCCCAATGAAAAACTGTTTTTT
CDR3aa: CASSSVPNEKLFF
abundance: -
v_gene: TRBV9
d_gene: -
j_gene: TRBJ1-4
len: 13

CDR3nt: TGTGCCAGCAATATGGGGAGGAGCTCCTACGAGCAGTACTTC
CDR3aa: CASNMGRSSYEQYF
abundance: -
v_gene: TRBV2
d_gene: -
j_gene: TRBJ2-7
len: 14

CDR3nt: TGTGCCAGCATCCCGGCAGGCAGGGCCGATGGCTACACCTTC
CDR3aa: CASIPAGRADGYTF
abundance: -
v_gene: TRBV6-5
d_gene: -
j_gene: TRBJ1-2
len: 14

CDR3nt: TGTGCCAGCAGCTCCCGGACAGAAATGAACACTGAAGCTTTCTTT
CDR3aa: CASSSRTEMNTEAFF
abundance: -
v_gene: TRBV7-6
d_gene: -
j_gene: TRBJ1-1
len: 15

CDR3nt: TGTGCCACCCGGACGGGGTCTGGGGCCAACGTCCTGACTTTC
CDR3aa: CATRTGSGANVLTF
abundance: -
v_gene: TRBV19
d_gene: -
j_gene: TRBJ2-6
len: 14

CDR3nt: TGTGCCTGGCGACGGTCGGAGGAAAAACTGTTTTTT
CDR3aa: CAWRRSEEKLFF
abundance: -
v_gene: TRBV30
d_gene: -
j_gene: TRBJ1-4
len: 12

CDR3nt: TGTGCCAGCAACGAGGCCCGGTCCTACAATGAGCAGTTCTTC
CDR3aa: CASNEARSYNEQFF
abundance: -
v_gene: TRBV25-1
d_gene: -
j_gene: TRBJ2-1
len: 14

CDR3nt: TGTGCCAGCAGTTACGACACCTACGAGCAGTACTTC
CDR3aa: CASSYDTYEQYF
abundance: -
v_gene: TRBV6-6
d_gene: -
j_gene: TRBJ2-7
len: 12

CDR3nt: TGCGCCAGCAGCTCGGGACAGGGTGGGGAGACCCAGTACTTC
CDR3aa: CASSSGQGGETQYF
abundance: -
v_gene: TRBV5-1
d_gene: TRBD1
j_gene: TRBJ2-5
len: 14

CDR3nt: TGTGCCAGCAGTGCGCCCGGGACAGGGAAGCACGAGCAGTACTTC
CDR3aa: CASSAPGTGKHEQYF
abundance: -
v_gene: TRBV28
d_gene: TRBD1
j_gene: TRBJ2-7
len: 15

CDR3nt: TGTGCCAGCAGCCGGGACAGGGGGGAGACCCAGTACTTC
CDR3aa: CASSRDRGETQYF
abundance: once
v_gene: TRBV7-7
d_gene: TRBD1
j_gene: TRBJ2-5
len: 13

CDR3nt: TGTGCCAGTAACGGGAGGGCCTTACCCTCTAATGAAAAACTGTTTTTT
CDR3aa: CASNGRALPSNEKLFF
abundance: once
v_gene: TRBV28
d_gene: -
j_gene: TRBJ1-4
len: 16

CDR3nt: TGTGCCAGCTCCACTGGGACTAGCGGGGGCAATGAGCAGTTCTTC
CDR3aa: CASSTGTSGGNEQFF
abundance: -
v_gene: TRBV18
d_gene: TRBD2
j_gene: TRBJ2-1
len: 15

CDR3nt: TGTGCCAGCAGCTCATACCCGGGACAGGGCCACAATGAGCAGTTCTTC
CDR3aa: CASSSYPGQGHNEQFF
abundance: once
v_gene: TRBV7-2
d_gene: TRBD1
j_gene: TRBJ2-1
len: 16

CDR3nt: TGTGCCAGCAGCTCCCCGGGGTCCTATGAGCAGTTCTTC
CDR3aa: CASSSPGSYEQFF
abundance: -
v_gene: TRBV11-2
d_gene: -
j_gene: TRBJ2-1
len: 13

CDR3nt: TGCGCCAGCAGCCCAGACCGGACGGGGGGAAATGAGCAGTTCTTC
CDR3aa: CASSPDRTGGNEQFF
abundance: -
v_gene: TRBV5-1
d_gene: TRBD2
j_gene: TRBJ2-1
len: 15

CDR3nt: TGTGCCAGCTCACCCGGGACAGGCGTAGGTTCACCCCTCCACTTT
CDR3aa: CASSPGTGVGSPLHF
abundance: once
v_gene: TRBV18
d_gene: TRBD1
j_gene: TRBJ1-6
len: 15

CDR3nt: TGCGCCAGCAGCCAAGGGTCTACAGGGGGTTGGTACGAGCAGTACTTC
CDR3aa: CASSQGSTGGWYEQYF
abundance: -
v_gene: TRBV4-1
d_gene: TRBD1
j_gene: TRBJ2-7
len: 16

CDR3nt: TGTGCCACCGCGGGAAACACTGAAGCTTTCTTT
CDR3aa: CATAGNTEAFF
abundance: -
v_gene: TRBV2
d_gene: -
j_gene: TRBJ1-1
len: 11

CDR3nt: TGTGCCAGCAGTCCCAGTCGGGGGGCTGAAGCTTTCTTT
CDR3aa: CASSPSRGAEAFF
abundance: -
v_gene: TRBV12-3/TRBV12-4
d_gene: -
j_gene: TRBJ1-1
len: 13

CDR3nt: TGTGCCAGCAGCATGACAGGGTTGGTCGGTTACGAGCAGTACTTC
CDR3aa: CASSMTGLVGYEQYF
abundance: -
v_gene: TRBV11-3
d_gene: TRBD1
j_gene: TRBJ2-7
len: 15

CDR3nt: TGTGCCACCAGACACTCTCGGGACACTGAAGCTTTCTTT
CDR3aa: CATRHSRDTEAFF
abundance: -
v_gene: TRBV24-1
d_gene: -
j_gene: TRBJ1-1
len: 13